These 14 T cell receptor beta chains were all obtained from the same sample, sequenced in a study of beta chain features in type 1 diabetes. As every portion of the isolated RNA was reverse transcribed, the sequencing read expressed TCRB transcripts. Using immunoSEQ multiplex PCR, the repertoire was profiled, and TCRdb retains in-frame clones only, with some absent. Of about 220,000 clones listed, approximately 10% were seen once; the top ten hold approximately 1.5%. Sequencing was carried out using central memory CD4+ T cells from blood. The receptors stem from a man between 18 and 29 years old in good health.

The table lists this clone with a few counts. The CDR3 DNA sequence: TGTGCCAGCAGTGAATATCCGAACACCGGGGAGCTGTTTTTT. Translating it yields CASSEYPNTGELFF. V usage is TRBV28 and J usage is TRBJ2-2, with D unclear. Germline V gene data show CDR1 as MDHEN and CDR2 as SYDVKM. Trimming left V 5 bases short and J 0 bases short, with 7 bases between. The CDR3 covers 14 residues.

This clone was picked up a small number of times. The rearrangement links TRBV7-2 to TRBJ2-1, with 14 positions matching TRBD2. In germline, CDR1 is SGHTA, CDR2 FQGNSA. The CDR3 is 15 residues long. V was pared by 5 bases and J by 12 bases, with 9 bases of the junction left unmatched. The CDR3 reads CASSQGLAGVFSQFF. The CDR3 DNA sequence: TGTGCCAGCAGCCAGGGACTAGCGGGAGTATTTTCGCAGTTCTTC.

This clone was counted a few times. This chain connects TRBV5-1 to TRBJ1-1; 7 nucleotides agree with TRBD1. This CDR3 region has 14 residues. V gave up 2 bases and J gave up 5 bases; unmatched junction bases: 6. CDR1 is SGHRS, CDR2 YFSETQ, per germline. Written as DNA, the CDR3 is TGCGCCAGCAGCTTATTCGACAGGGTGACTGAAGCTTTCTTT. This translates into CASSLFDRVTEAFF.

This clone was counted a few times. J is TRBJ2-7 and V is TRBV30; D possibly corresponds to TRBD2 (5 bases). Germline V gene sequence: CDR1 GTSNPN, CDR2 SVGIG (reference sequence). Trimming cost V 2 bases and J 5 bases, with 10 bases left between them. This CDR3 has 12 amino acids. The CDR3 is CAWSPVRDEQYF. CDR3 nucleotide sequence: TGTGCCTGGAGTCCCGTGCGGGACGAGCAGTACTTC.

The V call is TRBV30, the J call TRBJ2-5; D is unresolved. Germline V lookup: CDR1 GTSNPN, CDR2 SVGIG (reference sequence). V was trimmed by 5 bases and J by 1 base, leaving 14 bases between them. CDR3 size: 14 residues. This chain's CDR3 is CAWAPPRSQETQYF. CDR3 coding DNA: TGTGCCTGGGCCCCACCCCGCTCCCAAGAGACCCAGTACTTC.

This clone came up a few times. This chain joins TRBV5-4 and TRBJ2-7, with a tentative D call TRBD1 (6 bases). Germline values: CDR1 SGHNT, CDR2 YYREEE (reference sequence). The CDR3 spans 14 residues. V dropped 9 bases and J dropped 5 bases, with 21 bases sitting between them. The CDR3 nucleotides read TGTGCCACCTTCCGTACAGGGAGCATCAACGAGCAGTACTTC. Its protein product is CATFRTGSINEQYF.

This clone was seen a handful of times. V gene TRBV5-6 combines with J gene TRBJ2-5, with D maybe TRBD2 (6 bases). The CDR3 runs to 17 residues. V lost 5 bases and J 5 bases, leaving 25 bases between the germline ends. The germline V gene encodes CDR1 SGHDT and CDR2 YYEEEE. CDR3 DNA sequence: TGTGCCAGCAGACCGACCGGGACTGGGGCAGGTCCGGAGACCCAGTACTTC. Its translation: CASRPTGTGAGPETQYF.

The table lists this clone with a few counts. The V and J genes are TRBV11-2 and TRBJ2-7, with TRBD2 matching over 8 bases. CDR3 length equals 15 residues. Trimming cost V 5 bases and J 2 bases; bases outside gene matches: 8. Germline V gene lookup returns CDR1 SGHAT and CDR2 FQNNGV. This CDR3 reads CASSLQRELPYEQYF. The CDR3 bases are TGTGCCAGCAGCCTCCAGCGGGAGCTCCCCTACGAGCAGTACTTC.

The sample holds a few counts of this clone. The V gene is TRBV5-4, the J gene TRBJ2-1; a possible D gene is TRBD2 (5 bases). CDR1 and CDR2 (germline): SGHNT, YYREEE (reference sequence). The CDR3 is 13 residues long. V lost 0 bases and J lost 9, with 10 bases in between. CDR3: CASSLALAAEQFF. Written as DNA, the CDR3 is TGTGCCAGCAGCTTGGCCCTAGCCGCTGAGCAGTTCTTC.

This clone was detected ten times or more. The gene calls are TRBV7-2 and TRBJ2-7, with D possibly being TRBD2 (6 bases). In germline, CDR1 is SGHTA, CDR2 FQGNSA. V was cut by 1 base and J by 3 bases, with 10 bases left in between. This CDR3 has 14 amino acids. CDR3 in amino acids: CASSLGLGRYEQYF. The DNA of the CDR3 is TGTGCCAGCAGCTTAGGACTAGGCCGCTACGAGCAGTACTTC.

In this sample, this clone turned up a few times. The sample carries other DNA sequences with the same CDR3. The chain is built from TRBV30 and TRBJ2-4; D perhaps matches TRBD2 (6 bases). The CDR3 length is 16 residues. CDR1 and CDR2 from the germline V gene are GTSNPN and SVGIG (reference sequence). V was trimmed by 0 bases and J by 0 bases, leaving 12 bases between them. CDR3 DNA sequence: TGTGCCTGGAGTGTAGGGGCGGGGTTAGCCAAAAACATTCAGTACTTC. Its translation: CAWSVGAGLAKNIQYF.

The rearrangement uses TRBV7-9 and TRBJ2-1, with 7 bases fitting TRBD2. V dropped 1 base and J dropped 7; count of bases not matched to a gene: 1. This CDR3 region has 13 residues. In germline, CDR1 is SEHNR, CDR2 FQNEAQ (reference sequence). Written as DNA, the CDR3 is TGTGCCAGCAGCTTAGGGACTAGTAATGAGCAGTTCTTC. Translated, it gives CASSLGTSNEQFF.

There are a few counts of this clone. The chain uses TRBV9 and TRBJ2-3, with a possible D match to TRBD1 (6 bases). The CDR3 is made up of 14 amino acids. V was trimmed by 1 base and J by 4 bases, leaving 10 bases between them. CDR1 and CDR2 (germline): SGDLS, YYNGEE. In DNA form, the CDR3 reads TGTGCCAGCAGCGTACAGGGACAATCAGATACGCAGTATTTT. It encodes CASSVQGQSDTQYF.

V and J are TRBV14 and TRBJ1-1, with 9 positions matching TRBD1. The CDR3 runs 15 residues. Trimming took 4 bases from V and 10 from J; bases not matched to a gene: 13. Germline-derived CDR1 and CDR2 are SGHDN and FVKESK. CDR3: CASSPRGTGTFGAFF. CDR3 coding DNA: TGTGCCAGCAGCCCTCGGGGGACAGGGACCTTCGGAGCTTTCTTT.